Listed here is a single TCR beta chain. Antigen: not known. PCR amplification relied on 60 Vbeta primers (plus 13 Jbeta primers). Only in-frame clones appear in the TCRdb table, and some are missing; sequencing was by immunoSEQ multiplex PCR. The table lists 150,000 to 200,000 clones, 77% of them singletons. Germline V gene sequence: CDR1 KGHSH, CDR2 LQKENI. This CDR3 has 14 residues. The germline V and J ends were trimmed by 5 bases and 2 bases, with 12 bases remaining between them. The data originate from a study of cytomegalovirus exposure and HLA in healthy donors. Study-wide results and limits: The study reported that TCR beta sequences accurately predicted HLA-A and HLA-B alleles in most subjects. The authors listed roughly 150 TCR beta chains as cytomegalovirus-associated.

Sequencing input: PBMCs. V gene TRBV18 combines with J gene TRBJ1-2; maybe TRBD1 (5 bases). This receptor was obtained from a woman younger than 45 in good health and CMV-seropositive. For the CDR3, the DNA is TGTGCCAGCTCAAAAATCGACAGCAACTATGGCTACACCTTC. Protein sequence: CASSKIDSNYGYTF.